Following are 13 T cell receptor beta chains from one sample sequenced in a study of shared clonotypes between healthy human individuals. Clones were sequenced by immunoSEQ multiplex PCR, and TCRdb holds only the in-frame ones, with some missing. The sample contains hundreds of thousands of clones, almost 97% of which appear only once. Material: naive CD4+ T cells sorted from blood. The sample's subset: CD45RA+ positively selected. The receptor set was obtained from a woman in her thirties in good health.

This sequence joins TRBV5-5 and TRBJ2-7; the D call may be TRBD1 or TRBD2 (5 bases each). The CDR3 has 16 residues. With 4 bases removed from V and 2 bases from J, the gap between germline ends came to 19 bases. CDR1 is SGHKS, CDR2 YYEKEE, per germline (reference sequence). CDR3 loop: CASSLQGRSLAYEQYF. The CDR3 DNA reads as TGTGCCAGCAGCCTGCAGGGACGGTCTTTGGCCTACGAGCAGTACTTC.

This chain joins TRBV29-1 and TRBJ1-2; 7 nucleotides align to TRBD1. The CDR3 is 12 residues long. Germline lookup yields CDR1 SQVTM and CDR2 ANQGSEA. V gave up 6 bases and J gave up 4 bases; unmatched junction bases: 5. The CDR3 nucleotides are TGCAGCGTCCTGACAGGGACCTATGGCTACACCTTC. Its protein product is CSVLTGTYGYTF.

This chain joins TRBV19 and TRBJ2-7, with D perhaps matching TRBD1 or TRBD2 (6 bases each). Trimming pared 6 bases from V and 5 bases from J, leaving 17 bases between. CDR3 size: 14 residues. CDR1 is LNHDA, CDR2 SQIVND, per germline (reference sequence). The CDR3 loop reads CASRSRVGGNEQYF. As DNA, the CDR3 is TGTGCCAGTAGAAGCAGGGTAGGGGGGAACGAGCAGTACTTC.

The chain links TRBV28 to TRBJ2-1; TRBD2 aligns across 8 bases. V was clipped by 2 bases and J by 4 bases; unmatched bases: 13. CDR1 is MDHEN, CDR2 SYDVKM, per germline. The CDR3 totals 18 residues. The CDR3 nucleotides read TGTGCCAGCAGTTTAGCGTTGGCTAGCGGGTTACAATACAATGAGCAGTTCTTC. It codes for CASSLALASGLQYNEQFF.

This rearrangement joins TRBV28 to TRBJ1-3; 10 nucleotides line up with TRBD1. V lost 6 bases, J lost 1 base, and 3 bases stayed unmatched. Germline V lookup: CDR1 MDHEN, CDR2 SYDVKM. The CDR3 loop spans 15 amino acids. CDR3: CASRDRGLSGNTIYF. CDR3 nucleotides: TGTGCCAGCAGAGACAGGGGGCTTTCTGGAAACACCATATATTTT.

The rearrangement links TRBV29-1 to TRBJ1-4, with a possible D match to TRBD1 (6 bases). Germline CDR1 is SQVTM and CDR2 is ANQGSEA. The CDR3 is made up of 12 amino acids. The V gene lost 6 bases and the J gene lost 4 bases, with 9 bases spanning the gap. CDR3 bases: TGCAGCGTGACAGGCGTTAATGAAAAACTGTTTTTT. It encodes CSVTGVNEKLFF. Looking up the rest from reference TRBV29-1 and TRBJ1-4 gives the full variable domain: SAVISQKPSRDICQRGTSLTIQCQVDSQVTMMFWYRQQPGQSLTLIATANQGSEATYESGFVIDKFPISRPNLTFSTLTVSNMSPEDSSIYLCSVTGVNEKLFFGSGTQLSVL.

V is TRBV5-1 and J is TRBJ2-1, with 8 bases lining up with TRBD2. V shed 5 bases and J 0 bases; nucleotides not matched to a gene: 7. CDR1 and CDR2 from the germline V gene are SGHRS and YFSETQ. This CDR3 region has 16 residues. CDR3 in DNA: TGCGCCAGCAGTCCCACTAGCGGCAGCTCCTACAATGAGCAGTTCTTC. Translating it yields CASSPTSGSSYNEQFF.

The CDR3 DNA reads TGTGCCAGCAGCTTCACAGATACCACAGATACGCAGTATTTT. Translated, it gives CASSFTDTTDTQYF. The chain links TRBV13 to TRBJ2-3; D unclear. This CDR3 contains 14 residues. V lost 3 bases to trimming and J lost 2 bases, with 9 bases between them. Germline V gene data show CDR1 as PRHDT and CDR2 as FYEKMQ (reference sequence).

This clone was found a few times. Other DNA sequences in this sample translate to the same CDR3. The gene calls are TRBV5-1 and TRBJ1-3, with D unclear. V was shortened by 2 bases and J by 0 bases, with 3 bases between the two germline ends. The CDR3 has 13 residues. Germline assignment: CDR1 SGHRS and CDR2 YFSETQ. Here the CDR3 DNA reads TGCGCCAGCAGCTTAGACTCTGGAAACACCATATATTTT. Amino acids: CASSLDSGNTIYF.

This chain links TRBV1 with TRBJ2-7; the tabulated D call, TRBD2, remains unverified against the DNA. TRBV1 is described as a pseudogene. The CDR3 extends over 15 amino acids. CDR3 in DNA: TGCACCAGCAGCCTGGGACTAGCGGGATCCTACGAGCAGTACTTC. It is translated as CTSSLGLAGSYEQYF.

With respect to this clone: An end of the junction does not agree with germline; a read error may underlie this. The chain carries TRBV7-9 and TRBJ1-3; D remains unclear. Germline V gene lookup returns CDR1 SEHNR and CDR2 FQNEAQ (reference sequence). This CDR3 region has 12 residues. For the CDR3, the DNA is TGTGCCAGCAGACTAGACACGAACAGAGCGATTTTT. Translating it yields CASRLDTNRAIF.

The chain has TRBV28 and TRBJ1-4; D gene uncertain. This CDR3 has 12 residues. The V gene's germline CDR1 is MDHEN and CDR2 SYDVKM. V was cut by 3 bases and J by 5 bases, with 4 bases left in between. The chain's CDR3 is CASSFWNEKLFF. DNA of the CDR3: TGTGCCAGCAGTTTCTGGAATGAAAAACTGTTTTTT.

J is TRBJ2-3 and V is TRBV28; TRBD2 aligns across 8 bases. This CDR3 contains 14 residues. V shed 7 bases and J 4 bases; nucleotides not matched to a gene: 7. CDR1 is MDHEN and CDR2 is SYDVKM in the germline V gene. This chain's CDR3 is CASTTGGVADTQYF. In DNA, the CDR3 is TGTGCCAGCACAACGGGAGGGGTGGCAGATACGCAGTATTTT. Variable domain in full (rest from reference TRBV28 and TRBJ2-3): DVKVTQSSRYLVKRTGEKVFLECVQDMDHENMFWYRQDPGLGLRLIYFSYDVKMKEKGDIPEGYSVSREKKERFSLILESASTNQTSMYLCASTTGGVADTQYFGPGTRLTVL.